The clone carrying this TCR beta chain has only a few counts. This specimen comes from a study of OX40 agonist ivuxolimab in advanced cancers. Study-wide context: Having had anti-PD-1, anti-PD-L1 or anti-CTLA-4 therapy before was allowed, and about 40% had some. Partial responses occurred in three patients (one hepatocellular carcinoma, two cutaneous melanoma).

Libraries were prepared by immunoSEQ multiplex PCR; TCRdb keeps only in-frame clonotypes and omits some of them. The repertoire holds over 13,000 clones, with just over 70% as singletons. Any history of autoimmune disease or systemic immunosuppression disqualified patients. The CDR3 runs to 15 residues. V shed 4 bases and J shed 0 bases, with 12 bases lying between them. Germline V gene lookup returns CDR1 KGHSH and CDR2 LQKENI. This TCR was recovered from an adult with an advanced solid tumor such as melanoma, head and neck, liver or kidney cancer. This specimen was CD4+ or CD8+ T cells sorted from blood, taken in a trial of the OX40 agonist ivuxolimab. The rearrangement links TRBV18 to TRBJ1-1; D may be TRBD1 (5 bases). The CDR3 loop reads CASSLGRNMNTEAFF. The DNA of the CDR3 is TGTGCCAGCTCACTGGGACGGAATATGAACACTGAAGCTTTCTTT.